The next 31 T cell receptor beta chains were all read from a single sample in a study of PD-1 and CTLA-4 blockade in melanoma. Sequenced by immunoSEQ multiplex PCR; TCRdb stores in-frame clones only, minus some. The sample lists about 28,000 clones, less than 95% occurring once. The specimen was CD8+ T cells from peripheral blood, collected from a patient given anti-PD-1 treatment. These receptors originate from a human donor with melanoma.

J is TRBJ2-3 and V is TRBV16; TRBD2 matches 14 bases. This CDR3 is 17 amino acids long. After removal of 0 bases from V and 9 bases from J, the junction contained 8 bases not matched to a gene. Germline V gene sequence: CDR1 KGHSY, CDR2 FQNENV. This chain's CDR3 is CASSQSAGTSGRETQYF. CDR3 coding DNA: TGTGCCAGCAGCCAATCGGCCGGGACTAGCGGGAGAGAGACGCAGTATTTT.

The V and J genes are TRBV24-1 and TRBJ2-1; D is possibly TRBD2 (5 bases). Trimming left V 1 base short and J 6 bases short, with 12 bases between. Germline assignment: CDR1 KGHDR and CDR2 SFDVKD. The CDR3 is made up of 15 amino acids. CDR3 residues: CATSDFTGRGNEQFF. The CDR3 DNA is TGTGCCACCAGTGATTTTACCGGACGGGGCAATGAGCAGTTCTTC.

This clone was seen a handful of times. This chain connects TRBV3-1 (or the pseudogene TRBV3-2) to TRBJ1-3, with TRBD1 identical over 9 bases. The V gene end was trimmed by 1 base and the J gene end by 2 bases; junction bases not matched to a gene: 6. This CDR3 has 17 residues. CDR1 and CDR2 from the germline V gene are LGHDT and YNNKEL (reference sequence). The CDR3 here is CASSQALTGGAGNTIYF. The CDR3 nucleotides are TGTGCCAGCAGCCAAGCTTTAACAGGGGGCGCTGGAAACACCATATATTTT.

The gene calls are TRBV6-2 or TRBV6-3 and TRBJ2-2, with 8 bases identical to TRBD2. The CDR3 extends over 19 amino acids. With 5 bases clipped from V and 4 bases from J, the junction kept 18 bases outside the gene matches. Germline V gene lookup returns CDR1 MNHEY and CDR2 SVGEGT. The CDR3 nucleotides are TGTGCCAGCAGTCACTTACCGCGTAGCGGGGCACGTGGCACCGGGGAGCTGTTTTTT. Its protein product is CASSHLPRSGARGTGELFF.

This rearrangement joins TRBV7-9 to TRBJ2-3, with D uncertain. The CDR3 length is 13 residues. V lost 3 bases and J 6 bases, leaving 10 bases between the germline ends. The V gene's germline CDR1 is SEHNR and CDR2 FQNEAQ (reference sequence). CDR3 residues: CASSFPERDTQYF. Written as DNA, the CDR3 is TGTGCCAGCAGCTTCCCCGAAAGGGATACGCAGTATTTT.

The gene calls are TRBV4-1 and TRBJ2-5, with no clear D. The length of the CDR3 is 13 residues. Germline V gene data show CDR1 as MGHRA and CDR2 as YSYEKL. The V and J ends lost 4 bases and 5 bases respectively, with 11 bases between them. In nucleotides, the CDR3 is TGCGCCAGCAGCCTGGCTCTAGGGGAGACCCAGTACTTC. This translates into CASSLALGETQYF.

The CDR3 region has the DNA TGTGCCAGCAGCTTGACCGGGACTCAAGTGCCCGGGGAGCTGTTTTTT. Its translation is CASSLTGTQVPGELFF. V is TRBV7-6 and J is TRBJ2-2; D is perhaps TRBD2 (6 bases). Germline assignment: CDR1 SGHVS and CDR2 FNYEAQ. The V end was cut by 3 bases, the J end by 6 bases, with 17 bases between. This CDR3 has 16 amino acids. Based on the CDR3 plus reference TRBV7-6 and TRBJ2-2, the full variable domain is GAGVSQSPRYKVTKRGQDVALRCDPISGHVSLYWYRQALGQGPEFLTYFNYEAQQDKSGLPNDRFSAERPEGSISTLTIQRTEQRDSAMYRCASSLTGTQVPGELFFGEGSRLTVL.

The V and J genes are TRBV11-2 and TRBJ2-2; no definite D call. Germline V gives CDR1 SGHAT, CDR2 FQNNGV. The ends were cut back, 0 bases at V and 6 bases at J, with 8 bases in the middle. The CDR3 runs to 14 residues. This CDR3 reads CASSLEASPGELFF. CDR3 nucleotide sequence: TGTGCCAGCAGCTTAGAAGCGAGCCCCGGGGAGCTGTTTTTT.

The rearrangement uses TRBV6-5 and TRBJ1-2; no clear D gene. The CDR3 length is 12 residues. Germline CDR1 is MNHEY and CDR2 is SVGAGI. V lost 0 bases to trimming and J lost 4 bases, with 3 bases between them. CDR3 nucleotides: TGTGCCAGCAGTTACTCCGGCTATGGCTACACCTTC. Translation: CASSYSGYGYTF.

V and J are TRBV12-3 or TRBV12-4 and TRBJ1-2; D remains unclear. There are 12 residues in the CDR3. Trimming left V 7 bases short and J 2 bases short, with 8 bases between. DNA for the CDR3: TGTGCCAGCACCTCGCCCAACTATGGCTACACCTTC. Translated: CASTSPNYGYTF.

Worth noting for this clone: This same CDR3 is encoded by further DNA sequences in the sample. The chain recombines TRBV14 with TRBJ2-1; D may be TRBD2 (6 bases). V was shortened by 0 bases and J by 0 bases, with 9 bases between the two germline ends. Germline V CDR1 and CDR2: SGHDN, FVKESK. This CDR3 is 16 amino acids long. The CDR3 spells CASSQEAGDSYNEQFF. CDR3 nucleotides: TGTGCCAGCAGCCAAGAAGCGGGCGACTCCTACAATGAGCAGTTCTTC.

The chain joins TRBV7-2 to TRBJ1-1; tentatively, D is TRBD1 (5 bases). Germline-derived CDR1 and CDR2 are SGHTA and FQGNSA. The V and J ends lost 0 bases and 6 bases respectively, with 14 bases between them. The CDR3 loop spans 15 amino acids. CDR3 sequence: CASSLAPGLSPEAFF. The CDR3, as DNA: TGTGCCAGCAGCTTAGCTCCAGGGCTGAGCCCTGAAGCTTTCTTT. The full variable domain, in which reference TRBV7-2 and TRBJ1-1 provide the parts outside the CDR3, is GAGVSQSPSNKVTEKGKDVELRCDPISGHTALYWYRQSLGQGLEFLIYFQGNSAPDKSGLPSDRFSAERTGGSVSTLTIQRTQQEDSAVYLCASSLAPGLSPEAFFGQGTRLTVV.

The chain has TRBV27 and TRBJ1-1; no clear D. V shed 3 bases and J shed 6 bases, with 11 bases lying between them. This CDR3 is built from 13 residues. Germline values: CDR1 MNHEY, CDR2 SMNVEV (reference sequence). The CDR3 spells CASSLIASAEAFF. CDR3 in DNA: TGTGCCAGCAGTTTGATCGCCTCCGCTGAAGCTTTCTTT.

This rearrangement joins TRBV28 to TRBJ2-5; TRBD1 or TRBD2 may be the D gene (5 bases each). Between the trimmed V and J ends, which lost 6 bases and 5 bases, there was a span of 10 bases. Germline V gives CDR1 MDHEN, CDR2 SYDVKM. The CDR3 is made up of 12 amino acids. The CDR3 nucleotides are TGTGCCAGCAGCCCCAGGGAGGAGACCCAGTACTTC. It translates to CASSPREETQYF.

V usage is TRBV2 and J usage is TRBJ2-7; D not resolved. This CDR3 contains 14 residues. The V gene lost 2 bases and the J gene lost 4 bases, with 12 bases spanning the gap. Per the germline V gene, CDR1 is SNHLY and CDR2 is FYNNEI. CDR3 in amino acids: CASSEIGPGYEQYF. In nucleotides, the CDR3 is TGTGCCAGCAGTGAAATAGGCCCCGGGTACGAGCAGTACTTC.

This clone was seen once. This chain connects TRBV30 to TRBJ2-2; TRBD2 matches at 9 bases. The CDR3 runs to 15 residues. Per the germline V gene, CDR1 is GTSNPN and CDR2 is SVGIG (reference sequence). Trimming cost V 7 bases and J 6 bases; bases outside gene matches: 12. The CDR3 protein is CASAIAGVRAGELFF. The CDR3 DNA follows: TGTGCCTCTGCGATAGCGGGAGTGAGGGCCGGGGAGCTGTTTTTT.

The chain uses TRBV24-1 and TRBJ2-1, with 7 nucleotides matching TRBD2. Losses at the gene ends were 5 bases for V and 0 bases for J; bases not matched to a gene: 9. Germline V gives CDR1 KGHDR, CDR2 SFDVKD. This CDR3 is built from 17 residues. The DNA of the CDR3 is TGTGCCACCAGTGGAAGTGGCGGCGGGAGCTCCTACAATGAGCAGTTCTTC. This translates into CATSGSGGGSSYNEQFF.

The chain is built from TRBV10-3 and TRBJ1-1; 8 bases agree with TRBD1. In germline, CDR1 is ENHRY, CDR2 SYGVKD. The CDR3 totals 15 residues. The J segment lost 0 bases and the V segment lost 4 bases, leaving 4 bases of the junction unmatched. The CDR3 here is CAISGAGGLNTEAFF. The CDR3 region has the DNA TGTGCCATCAGTGGGGCAGGGGGCCTGAACACTGAAGCTTTCTTT.

The chain couples TRBV7-9 to TRBJ2-6; D may correspond to TRBD1 or TRBD2 (6 bases each). Deletions cut 5 bases from V and 4 bases from J, with 15 bases between. Germline V gene lookup returns CDR1 SEHNR and CDR2 FQNEAQ (reference sequence). CDR3 length equals 16 residues. The CDR3 sequence is CASSLPSGAGANVLTF. As DNA, the CDR3 is TGTGCCAGCAGCCTCCCGTCGGGGGCGGGGGCCAACGTCCTGACTTTC.

The genes are TRBV10-3 and TRBJ1-5; unclear D gene. CDR1 is ENHRY, CDR2 SYGVKD, per germline. The CDR3 spans 14 residues. V was shortened by 2 bases and J by 0 bases, with 5 bases between the two germline ends. CDR3 nucleotides: TGTGCCATCAGTGAGGGGGATAGCAATCAGCCCCAGCATTTT. It specifies CAISEGDSNQPQHF.

V gene TRBV6-1 combines with J gene TRBJ2-1; possibly TRBD1 for D (6 bases). From germline, CDR1 is MNHNS and CDR2 SASEGT. This CDR3 has 15 residues. Trimming stripped 1 base from V and 6 bases from J, with 13 bases between. The CDR3 reads CASSEETGPINEQFF. CDR3 DNA: TGTGCCAGCAGTGAAGAAACAGGGCCCATCAATGAGCAGTTCTTC.

CDR3 sequence: CASSLRGDVFYEQYF. In nucleotides, the CDR3 is TGTGCCAGCAGTTTAAGGGGCGACGTCTTCTACGAGCAGTACTTC. The V call is TRBV27, the J call TRBJ2-7, with D perhaps matching TRBD1 (5 bases). This CDR3 is 15 amino acids long. Germline V CDR1 and CDR2: MNHEY, SMNVEV (reference sequence). V dropped 2 bases and J dropped 3 bases, with 14 bases sitting between them.

The CDR3 sequence: CASSAHPDYEQYF. The CDR3 DNA reads as TGTGCCAGCAGCGCCCACCCGGACTACGAGCAGTACTTC. J is TRBJ2-7 and V is TRBV7-7; D not certain. The germline V gene has CDR1 SSHAT and CDR2 FNYEAQ (reference sequence). The CDR3 totals 13 residues. V was cut by 5 bases and J by 3 bases, with 11 bases left in between.

This chain uses TRBV6-5 with TRBJ2-2; D not certain. Per germline, CDR1 MNHEY and CDR2 SVGAGI. CDR3 length equals 11 residues. Trimming removed 2 bases from V and 7 bases from J, with 2 bases in between. CDR3 DNA: TGTGCCAGCAGTTACGGCGGGGAGCTGTTTTTT. As protein: CASSYGGELFF.

The rearrangement links TRBV13 to TRBJ2-7; D might be TRBD2 (5 bases). This CDR3 comprises 14 residues. Deletions cut 4 bases from V and 2 bases from J, with 12 bases between. Germline V gene sequence: CDR1 PRHDT, CDR2 FYEKMQ (reference sequence). As DNA, the CDR3 is TGTGCCAGCAGCTCCAGGATAGCGCCCTACGAGCAGTACTTC. It translates to CASSSRIAPYEQYF.

The CDR3 DNA follows: TGTGCCAGTTCCCGCGGAGATACGCAGTATTTT. As protein: CASSRGDTQYF. The genes are TRBV19 and TRBJ2-3; no clear D gene. Germline V gene sequence: CDR1 LNHDA, CDR2 SQIVND (reference sequence). Trimming pared 8 bases from V and 5 bases from J, leaving 8 bases between. The CDR3 runs to 11 residues.

The chain employs TRBV11-2 and TRBJ2-3; no clear D. The germline V and J ends were trimmed by 8 bases and 3 bases, with 12 bases remaining between them. CDR1 is SGHAT and CDR2 is FQNNGV in the germline V gene. The CDR3 is 13 residues long. The chain's CDR3 is CASAPGDTDTQYF. Written as DNA, the CDR3 is TGTGCCAGCGCCCCGGGCGATACAGATACGCAGTATTTT.

The chain is built from TRBV7-8 and TRBJ2-1; D is unclear. The germline V gene encodes CDR1 SGHVS and CDR2 FQNEAQ. V lost 5 bases to trimming and J lost 4 bases, with 12 bases between them. This CDR3 has 14 residues. The CDR3 reads CASSPEKTYNEQFF. The DNA for the CDR3 is TGTGCCAGCAGCCCCGAAAAGACTTACAATGAGCAGTTCTTC.

This rearrangement joins TRBV28 to TRBJ1-6; D possibly corresponds to TRBD1 (5 bases). There are 18 residues in the CDR3. The ends were cut back, 4 bases at V and 0 bases at J, with 16 bases in the middle. In germline, CDR1 is MDHEN, CDR2 SYDVKM. The CDR3 here is CASSSRVNKVSYNSPLHF. CDR3 sequence (DNA): TGTGCCAGCAGTTCCAGGGTAAACAAGGTCTCCTATAATTCACCCCTCCACTTT. The full variable domain, completed using reference TRBV28 and TRBJ1-6, is DVKVTQSSRYLVKRTGEKVFLECVQDMDHENMFWYRQDPGLGLRLIYFSYDVKMKEKGDIPEGYSVSREKKERFSLILESASTNQTSMYLCASSSRVNKVSYNSPLHFGNGTRLTVT.

This chain links TRBV15 with TRBJ2-1; D remains unclear. V shed 0 bases and J shed 6 bases, with 21 bases lying between them. Germline CDR1 is LNHNV and CDR2 is YYDKDF (reference sequence). CDR3 size: 18 residues. DNA of the CDR3: TGTGCCACCAGCAGAGATCCGCCCGGCGGTTTGATAGGCAATGAGCAGTTCTTC. It is translated as CATSRDPPGGLIGNEQFF. The full variable domain, in which reference TRBV15 and TRBJ2-1 provide the parts outside the CDR3, is DAMVIQNPRYQVTQFGKPVTLSCSQTLNHNVMYWYQQKSSQAPKLLFHYYDKDFNNEADTPDNFQSRRPNTSFCFLDIRSPGLGDTAMYLCATSRDPPGGLIGNEQFFGPGTRLTVL.

This chain uses TRBV6-5 with TRBJ1-5; D may be TRBD1 (5 bases). There are 15 residues in the CDR3. With 0 bases removed from V and 6 bases from J, the gap between germline ends came to 12 bases. The V gene's germline CDR1 is MNHEY and CDR2 SVGAGI. The CDR3 sequence: CASSYSISGTQPQHF. For the CDR3, the DNA is TGTGCCAGCAGTTACTCAATATCTGGGACTCAGCCCCAGCATTTT.